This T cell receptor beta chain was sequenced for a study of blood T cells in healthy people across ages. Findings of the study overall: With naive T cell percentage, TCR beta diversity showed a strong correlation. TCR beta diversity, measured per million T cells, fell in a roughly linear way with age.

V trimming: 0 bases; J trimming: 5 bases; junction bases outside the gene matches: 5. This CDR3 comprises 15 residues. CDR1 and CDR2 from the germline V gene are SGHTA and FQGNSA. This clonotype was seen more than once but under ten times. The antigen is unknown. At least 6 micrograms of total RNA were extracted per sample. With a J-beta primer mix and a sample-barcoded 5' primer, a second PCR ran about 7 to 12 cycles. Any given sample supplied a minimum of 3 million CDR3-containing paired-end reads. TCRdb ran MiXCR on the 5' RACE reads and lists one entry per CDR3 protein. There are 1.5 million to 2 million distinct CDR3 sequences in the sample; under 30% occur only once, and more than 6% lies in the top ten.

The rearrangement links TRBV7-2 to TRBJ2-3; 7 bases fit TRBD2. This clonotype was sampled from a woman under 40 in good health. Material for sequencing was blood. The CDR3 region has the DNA TGTGCCAGCAGCTTAGCCGGACTAGTCGTAGATACGCAGTATTTT. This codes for CASSLAGLVVDTQYF.